One and the same sample provided the 22 T cell receptor beta chains below, sequenced in a study of vaccination and CD4 T cells after COVID-19. Stated treatment: approximately 11-day PBMC culture with coronavirus spike peptide pools or control peptides (ViraFEST assay). Scientists ran DNA taken from cultured CD4+ T cells through the Oncomine TCR Beta short-read assay for sequencing. TCRdb re-analysed the PCR reads in MiXCR, keeping a single row per CDR3 protein. The sample holds 13,000 to 15,000 distinct CDR3 sequences, nearly 75% seen once. These receptors have no identified antigens. The sequencing sample was made of CD4+ T cells from blood, cultured in vitro. These receptor sequences come from a human donor who had recovered from COVID-19.

The V gene is TRBV24-1, the J gene TRBJ2-1, with D possibly being TRBD1 or TRBD2 (5 bases each). The CDR3 is 13 residues long. V dropped 1 base and J dropped 9 bases, with 9 bases sitting between them. Germline CDR1 KGHDR, CDR2 SFDVKD. The CDR3 loop is CATSDLWGSEQFF. The CDR3 nucleotides are TGTGCCACCAGTGATTTATGGGGGAGTGAGCAGTTCTTC.

The chain uses TRBV27 and TRBJ2-7; a weak D match, TRBD1 (6 bases). The CDR3 runs 15 residues. Germline V gene data show CDR1 as MNHEY and CDR2 as SMNVEV (reference sequence). V lost 6 bases, J lost 0 bases, and 15 bases lay in between. CDR3 sequence reads: CASRRTAPSSYEQYF. CDR3 DNA: TGTGCCAGCAGACGGACAGCTCCGAGCTCCTACGAGCAGTACTTC.

This clonotype was detected a few times. The genes are TRBV10-1 and TRBJ1-1, with D unresolved. Germline CDR1 and CDR2: WNHNN and SYGVQD (reference sequence). Trimming cost V 0 bases and J 1 base, with 9 bases left between them. The CDR3 totals 15 residues. CDR3 amino acids: CASSESKDGNTEAFF. In DNA form, the CDR3 reads TGCGCCAGCAGTGAGTCAAAGGATGGGAACACTGAAGCTTTCTTT.

CDR3 region: CSAPSGNPSGANVLTF. The CDR3 nucleotides read TGCAGTGCTCCCAGCGGTAACCCCTCTGGGGCCAACGTCCTGACTTTC. The chain combines TRBV20-1 with TRBJ2-6; D may be TRBD2 (5 bases). In germline, CDR1 is DFQATT, CDR2 SNEGSKA (reference sequence). V was shortened by 5 bases and J by 0 bases, with 14 bases between the two germline ends. The CDR3 loop spans 16 amino acids.

The J gene is TRBJ2-2, the V gene TRBV27; 11 bases map to TRBD2. Germline CDR1 reads MNHEY; CDR2 reads SMNVEV (reference sequence). The CDR3 is made up of 18 amino acids. Trimming took 0 bases from V and 4 from J; bases not matched to a gene: 7. The CDR3 DNA reads TGTGCCAGCAGTTTATCGACTAGCGGGATCGGCAGCACCGGGGAGCTGTTTTTT. Amino acid sequence: CASSLSTSGIGSTGELFF.

The genes are TRBV20-1 and TRBJ2-5; D could derive from TRBD1 or TRBD2 (5 bases each). The V gene lost 2 bases and the J gene lost 5 bases, with 9 bases spanning the gap. The CDR3 spans 12 residues. Germline V gives CDR1 DFQATT, CDR2 SNEGSKA (reference sequence). The CDR3 spells CSARIRDETQYF. CDR3 DNA sequence: TGCAGTGCTAGAATCAGGGACGAGACCCAGTACTTC.

This chain uses TRBV21-1 with TRBJ1-2; the D segment call TRBD1 is taken from the table without a DNA check. TRBV21-1 is marked as a pseudogene. The length of the CDR3 is 17 residues. Here the CDR3 reads CARIQQTGESLVNGYTF. CDR3 DNA: TGTGCCAGAATACAGCAAACAGGGGAGTCACTCGTCAATGGCTACACCTTC.

The chain employs TRBV7-9 and TRBJ2-7, with a possible D match to TRBD1 (6 bases). CDR1 and CDR2 from the germline V gene are SEHNR and FQNEAQ (reference sequence). The CDR3 is 12 residues long. Trimming took off 7 bases at V and 3 bases at J, with 10 bases between the two ends. The CDR3 region has the DNA TGTGCCAGCACAAGACAGGACTACGAGCAGTACTTC. It is translated as CASTRQDYEQYF.

The chain recombines TRBV20-1 with TRBJ2-2; 10 bases match TRBD2. The CDR3 runs to 16 residues. The J segment lost 5 bases and the V segment lost 3 bases, leaving 9 bases of the junction unmatched. Germline assignment: CDR1 DFQATT and CDR2 SNEGSKA (reference sequence). The CDR3 here is CSARNLAGARTGELFF. The DNA for the CDR3 is TGCAGTGCTAGGAACCTAGCGGGAGCCCGAACCGGGGAGCTGTTTTTT.

The chain carries TRBV20-1 and TRBJ1-5; no definite D call. The CDR3 length is 13 residues. The ends were cut back, 3 bases at V and 0 bases at J, with 6 bases in the middle. Germline V lookup: CDR1 DFQATT, CDR2 SNEGSKA (reference sequence). CDR3 region: CSASRDSNQPQHF. The CDR3 bases are TGCAGTGCTAGCCGGGATAGCAATCAGCCCCAGCATTTT.

J is TRBJ1-6 and V is TRBV7-6; D is undetermined. The CDR3 consists of 14 residues. Trimming removed 2 bases at V and 9 bases at J, with 11 bases between. Looked up from germline, CDR1 is SGHVS and CDR2 is FNYEAQ. The CDR3 bases are TGTGCCAGCAGCTTAACAGCTCAGGCTTCACCCCTCCACTTT. It encodes CASSLTAQASPLHF.

This chain connects TRBV6-5 to TRBJ1-3; D remains ambiguous. The CDR3 loop spans 15 amino acids. The germline V and J ends were trimmed by 0 bases and 3 bases, with 9 bases remaining between them. Germline CDR1 and CDR2: MNHEY and SVGAGI. The CDR3 reads CASSYSTAGGNTIYF. The CDR3, as DNA: TGTGCCAGCAGTTACTCGACGGCAGGTGGAAACACCATATATTTT.

The CDR3 DNA reads as TGCGCCAGCAGTGAGTCGAGCGGGAGAGCGGGCGAGCAGTACTTC. Amino acids: CASSESSGRAGEQYF. The gene calls are TRBV10-1 and TRBJ2-7, with TRBD2 identical over 8 bases. Germline assignment: CDR1 WNHNN and CDR2 SYGVQD (reference sequence). This CDR3 contains 15 residues. Trimming took 0 bases from V and 6 from J; bases not matched to a gene: 7.

The V call is TRBV6-1, the J call TRBJ2-7; 12 bases match TRBD2. CDR1 is MNHNS, CDR2 SASEGT, per germline. This CDR3 is 15 amino acids long. V dropped 6 bases and J dropped 6; count of bases not matched to a gene: 9. For the CDR3, the DNA is TGTGCCAGCAGGCAACTAGCGGGAGGCCCCCGCGAGCAGTACTTC. Protein sequence: CASRQLAGGPREQYF.

The J gene is TRBJ2-7, the V gene TRBV7-2, with D perhaps TRBD1 (6 bases). Germline CDR1 SGHTA, CDR2 FQGNSA. V was clipped by 3 bases and J by 0 bases, with 12 bases between them. This CDR3 spans 15 amino acids. The CDR3: CASSFPQGNSYEQYF. Written as DNA, the CDR3 is TGTGCCAGCAGCTTCCCCCAGGGGAACTCCTACGAGCAGTACTTC.

In this sample, this clonotype turned up a few times. The chain couples TRBV24-1 to TRBJ2-5; TRBD1 agrees at 7 bases. Germline CDR1 KGHDR, CDR2 SFDVKD. Unmatched junction bases numbered 1, after V lost 9 bases and J lost 1 base. This CDR3 spans 12 amino acids. CDR3 DNA sequence: TGTGCCACCGCAGGGGGCCAAGAGACCCAGTACTTC. This codes for CATAGGQETQYF.

This clonotype came up a few times. This chain connects TRBV20-1 to TRBJ1-6, with 7 bases fitting TRBD1. From germline, CDR1 is DFQATT and CDR2 SNEGSKA (reference sequence). The CDR3 spans 15 residues. V dropped 1 base and J dropped 4; count of bases not matched to a gene: 4. CDR3 amino acids: CSARAGTAYNSPLHF. The CDR3 DNA follows: TGCAGTGCTAGAGCCGGGACAGCATATAATTCACCCCTCCACTTT.

The V call is TRBV4-3, the J call TRBJ2-7; weak D call: TRBD2 (6 bases). The V end was cut by 1 base, the J end by 5 bases, with 12 bases between. Germline CDR1 reads LGHNA; CDR2 reads YSLEER. The CDR3 loop spans 14 amino acids. CDR3 DNA sequence: TGCGCCAGCAGCCAAGGACTAGACCCCAACGAGCAGTACTTC. Translating gives CASSQGLDPNEQYF.

This sequence joins TRBV19 and TRBJ1-1, with D hard to call. The V gene lost 5 bases and the J gene lost 4 bases, with 17 bases spanning the gap. The CDR3 spans 15 residues. The germline V gene encodes CDR1 LNHDA and CDR2 SQIVND (reference sequence). In nucleotides, the CDR3 is TGTGCCAGTAGTCTTGGGCCTCCGAGGGCCACTGAAGCTTTCTTT. Translated: CASSLGPPRATEAFF. The entire variable domain, with the rest obtained from reference TRBV19 and TRBJ1-1, is as follows: DGGITQSPKYLFRKEGQNVTLSCEQNLNHDAMYWYRQDPGQGLRLIYYSQIVNDFQKGDIAEGYSVSREKKESFPLTVTSAQKNPTAFYLCASSLGPPRATEAFFGQGTRLTVV.

This clonotype was detected only once. The chain combines TRBV5-1 with TRBJ2-7; the D gene is possibly TRBD2 (5 bases). The CDR3 is 13 residues long. The V and J ends lost 8 bases and 3 bases respectively, with 15 bases between them. Germline V CDR1 and CDR2: SGHRS, YFSETQ. The CDR3 DNA follows: TGCGCCAGTACCCCGGGAACCTTCTACGAGCAGTACTTC. Its protein is CASTPGTFYEQYF.

The chain recombines TRBV20-1 with TRBJ1-1, with D maybe TRBD1 (5 bases). The CDR3 sequence is 15 residues long. The germline V and J ends were trimmed by 5 bases and 5 bases, with 21 bases remaining between them. The germline V gene encodes CDR1 DFQATT and CDR2 SNEGSKA (reference sequence). CDR3 in amino acids: CSAPRGGGEVTEAFF. CDR3 nucleotide sequence: TGCAGTGCTCCTAGAGGTGGGGGGGAAGTAACTGAAGCTTTCTTT.

The rearrangement uses TRBV20-1 and TRBJ2-2; TRBD1 is a possible D gene (5 bases). Germline loops: CDR1 DFQATT, CDR2 SNEGSKA (reference sequence). The CDR3 has 14 amino acids. Trimming pared 6 bases from V and 0 bases from J, leaving 11 bases between. The CDR3 DNA sequence: TGCAGTGCCGCCAGGGATCCGAACACCGGGGAGCTGTTTTTT. It translates to CSAARDPNTGELFF.